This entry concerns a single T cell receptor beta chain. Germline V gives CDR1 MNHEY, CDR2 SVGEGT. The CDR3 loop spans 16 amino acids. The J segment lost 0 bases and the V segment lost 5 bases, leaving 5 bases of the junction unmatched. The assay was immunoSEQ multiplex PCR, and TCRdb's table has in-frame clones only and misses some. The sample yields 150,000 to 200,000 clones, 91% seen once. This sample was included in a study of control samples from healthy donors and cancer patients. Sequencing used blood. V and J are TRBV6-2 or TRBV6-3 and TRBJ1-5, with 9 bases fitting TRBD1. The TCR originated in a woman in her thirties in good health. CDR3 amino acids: CASSRDRDYSNQPQHF. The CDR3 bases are TGTGCCAGCAGTCGGGACAGGGACTATAGCAATCAGCCCCAGCATTTT.